This record covers a single T cell receptor beta chain. These data come from a study of blood T cell repertoires in COVID-19. Whole-study context: The cDNA or gDNA used as material had been derived from T cells, B-cell-depleted T cells, or PBMCs.

The study assigned cohorts using participant-reported clinical history. Either two negative PCRs, clearance, or symptom resolution qualified Cohort 3 donors as recovered. As processed by the authors: Researchers report that nucleated cell counts were estimated from reference gene primer amplification. Assay used: immunoSEQ multiplex PCR; TCRdb lists only in-frame clones, some missing. V, J and clone size are those of that table, while D and trimming were read from the DNA. The sample consists of some 530,000 clones, 75% to 90% of them appearing once. V shed 3 bases and J shed 8 bases, with 6 bases lying between them. The CDR3 totals 12 residues. Per germline, CDR1 SGHDT and CDR2 YYEEEE.

Sequences were obtained from PBMCs or T cells enriched from blood (not recorded which). This chain links TRBV5-6 with TRBJ1-6; a possible D gene is TRBD1 (5 bases). The TCR was taken from a woman aged 55 to 70 who had recovered from COVID-19. CDR3 nucleotide sequence: TGTGCCAGCAGCTCGACAGATTCACCCCTCCACTTT. Amino acid sequence: CASSSTDSPLHF.